The 5 T cell receptor beta chains below were found in one sample sequenced in a study of cytomegalovirus exposure and HLA in healthy donors. Researchers ran the PCR with 60 Vbeta and 13 Jbeta primers. The protocol was immunoSEQ multiplex PCR, while the TCRdb copy is restricted to in-frame clones and leaves out a portion. The table has about 95,000 clones, more than 70% seen once. Input material: PBMCs. The receptors derive from a man younger than 35 in good health and CMV-seropositive.

This chain joins TRBV7-9 and TRBJ1-2; no firm D call. Germline CDR1 is SEHNR and CDR2 is FQNEAQ (reference sequence). This CDR3 comprises 14 residues. Trimming pared 1 base from V and 1 base from J, leaving 7 bases between. The CDR3: CASSLGDINYGYTF. The CDR3, as DNA: TGTGCCAGCAGCTTAGGAGACATTAACTATGGCTACACCTTC. Full variable domain (rest looked up from reference TRBV7-9 and TRBJ1-2): DTGVSQNPRHKITKRGQNVTFRCDPISEHNRLYWYRQTLGQGPEFLTYFQNEAQLEKSRLLSDRFSAERPKGSFSTLEIQRTEQGDSAMYLCASSLGDINYGYTFGSGTRLTVV.

The J gene is TRBJ2-5, the V gene TRBV14, with TRBD1 matching over 8 bases. This CDR3 contains 14 residues. V trimming: 1 base; J trimming: 6 bases; junction bases outside the gene matches: 4. Germline CDR1 reads SGHDN; CDR2 reads FVKESK. As DNA, the CDR3 is TGTGCCAGCAGCCAAGTGACAGGGGTTCAGACCCAGTACTTC. Translating gives CASSQVTGVQTQYF.

This clone was picked up one time. This sequence joins TRBV19 and TRBJ2-3, with D unresolved. The CDR3 loop spans 13 amino acids. Trimming removed 6 bases from V and 0 bases from J, with 7 bases in between. Per germline, CDR1 LNHDA and CDR2 SQIVND (reference sequence). The CDR3 region is CASRAASTDTQYF. The CDR3 DNA reads TGTGCCAGTAGGGCGGCCAGCACAGATACGCAGTATTTT.

This clone was observed a single time. Other DNA sequences in the same sample also yield this CDR3. The CDR3 region is CASSIRQGATVVNEKLFF. Written as DNA, the CDR3 is TGTGCCAGCAGCATTAGGCAGGGGGCGACCGTTGTTAATGAAAAACTGTTTTTT. The chain joins TRBV7-8 to TRBJ1-4, with 8 bases lining up with TRBD1. Germline CDR1 and CDR2: SGHVS and FQNEAQ. Unmatched junction bases numbered 15, after V lost 5 bases and J lost 4 bases. The CDR3 has 18 amino acids. Full variable domain (remainder filled in from reference TRBV7-8 and TRBJ1-4): GAGVSQSPRYKVAKRGQDVALRCDPISGHVSLFWYQQALGQGPEFLTYFQNEAQLDKSGLPSDRFFAERPEGSVSTLKIQRTQQEDSAVYLCASSIRQGATVVNEKLFFGSGTQLSVL.

This chain connects TRBV2 to TRBJ1-1; D is perhaps TRBD1 (5 bases). This CDR3 spans 13 amino acids. V was shortened by 8 bases and J by 7 bases, with 17 bases between the two germline ends. Looked up from germline, CDR1 is SNHLY and CDR2 is FYNNEI. CDR3 nucleotides: TGTGCCAGCGGAAGTTCGGGGGGGAGTGAAGCTTTCTTT. Translation gives CASGSSGGSEAFF.